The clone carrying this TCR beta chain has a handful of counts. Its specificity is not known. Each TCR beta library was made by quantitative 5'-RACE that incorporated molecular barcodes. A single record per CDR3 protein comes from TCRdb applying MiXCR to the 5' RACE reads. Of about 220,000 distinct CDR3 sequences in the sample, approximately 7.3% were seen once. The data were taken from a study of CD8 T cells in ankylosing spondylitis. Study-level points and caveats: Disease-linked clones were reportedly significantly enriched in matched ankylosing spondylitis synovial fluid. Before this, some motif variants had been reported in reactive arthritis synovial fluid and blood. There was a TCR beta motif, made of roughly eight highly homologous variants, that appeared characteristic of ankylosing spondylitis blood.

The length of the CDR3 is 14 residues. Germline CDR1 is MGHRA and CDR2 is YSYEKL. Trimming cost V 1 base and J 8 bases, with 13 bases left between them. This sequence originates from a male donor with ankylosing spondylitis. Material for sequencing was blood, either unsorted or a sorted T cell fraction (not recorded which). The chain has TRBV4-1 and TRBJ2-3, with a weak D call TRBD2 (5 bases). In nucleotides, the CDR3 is TGCGCCAGCAGCCAAGTTGCGGCAGCGGCTACGCAGTATTTT. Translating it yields CASSQVAAAATQYF.